This record covers a single T cell receptor beta chain. Its antigen is undetermined. This CDR3 has 15 amino acids. J lost 5 bases, V lost 5 bases, and 6 bases had no gene match. Per germline, CDR1 SNHLY and CDR2 FYNNEI. This sample stems from a study of beta chain features in type 1 diabetes. Points from the study as a whole: Researchers reported that naive, central memory and Treg TCRB repertoires appeared more similar in patients than in healthy donors. When cDNA is sequenced, cells with high TCR expression could be over-represented. All four CD4+ subsets from Type 1 diabetes patients carried moderately but significantly shorter TCRB CDR3s.

The sequenced template was cDNA made from the entire isolated RNA. About 3.7 million reads on average were seen across naive, central memory and regulatory T cell samples. Profiled with immunoSEQ multiplex PCR; TCRdb holds only in-frame clones, not every one. This sample has over 650,000 clones; over 12% occur once, and the top ten carry nearly 0.04%. The chain employs TRBV2 and TRBJ1-5, with 10 positions matching TRBD1. Sequenced sample: naive CD4+ T cells from blood. The source is a man aged 18 to 29 with type 1 diabetes. In DNA form, the CDR3 reads TGTGCCAGCAGTCCGGACAGGGGGGACCATCAGCCCCAGCATTTT. Translation: CASSPDRGDHQPQHF.